This entry describes one T cell receptor (beta chain). Its target is unknown. The entry originates in a study of T cell responses to AZD1222 COVID-19 vaccine. About the research overall: Samples with a second dose at about 4 or about 12 weeks were pooled together.

Only in-frame clones appear in the TCRdb table, and some are missing; sequencing was by immunoSEQ multiplex PCR. The data contain approximately 200,000 clones, almost 95% of them seen just once; the ten biggest clones take up roughly 9.8%. Per the germline V gene, CDR1 is MGHRA and CDR2 is YSYEKL. The V end was cut by 1 base, the J end by 0 bases, with 13 bases between. The CDR3 has 17 residues. Overall study findings and caveats: Donors skewed white British and female; clonal diversity was possibly underestimated. Targets within unmutated variant regions were reportedly found for nearly half of spike-specific TCRs. The study identified only 6 or 7 AZD1222 recipients as seropositive at baseline.

The sequencing used peripheral blood, collected on day 0 of AZD1222 vaccination. V and J are TRBV4-1 and TRBJ1-3; D is uncertain. The sequence came from an adult in good health. The CDR3 spells CASSQVEAGSSGNTIYF. DNA for the CDR3: TGCGCCAGCAGCCAAGTAGAGGCCGGGAGCTCTGGAAACACCATATATTTT.